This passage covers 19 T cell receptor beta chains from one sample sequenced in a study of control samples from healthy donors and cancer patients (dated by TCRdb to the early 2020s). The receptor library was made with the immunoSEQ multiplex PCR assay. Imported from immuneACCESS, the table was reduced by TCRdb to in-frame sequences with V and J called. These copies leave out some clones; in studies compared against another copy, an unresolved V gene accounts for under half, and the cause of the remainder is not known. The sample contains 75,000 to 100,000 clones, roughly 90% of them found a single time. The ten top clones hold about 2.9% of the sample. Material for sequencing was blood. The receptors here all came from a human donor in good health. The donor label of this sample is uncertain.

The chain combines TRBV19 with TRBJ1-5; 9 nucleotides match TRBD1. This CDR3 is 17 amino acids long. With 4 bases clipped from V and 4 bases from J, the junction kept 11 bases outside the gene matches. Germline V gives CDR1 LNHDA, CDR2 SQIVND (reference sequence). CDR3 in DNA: TGTGCCAGTAGTACGCATTTAGGGACAGGGAGAAATCAGCCCCAGCATTTT. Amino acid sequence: CASSTHLGTGRNQPQHF.

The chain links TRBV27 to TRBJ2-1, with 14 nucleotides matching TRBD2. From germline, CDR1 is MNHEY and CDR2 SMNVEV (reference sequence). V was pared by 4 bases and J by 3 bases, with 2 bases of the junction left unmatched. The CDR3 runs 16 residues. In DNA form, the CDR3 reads TGTGCCAGCAGTTCCGGACTAGCGGGGGGCTACAATGAGCAGTTCTTC. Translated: CASSSGLAGGYNEQFF.

Here the CDR3 reads CAWSVGRVETGELFF. CDR3 DNA: TGTGCCTGGAGTGTTGGGCGGGTTGAAACCGGGGAGCTGTTTTTT. This chain joins TRBV30 and TRBJ2-2; a weak D match, TRBD2 (5 bases). The CDR3 is made up of 15 amino acids. V dropped 0 bases and J dropped 5 bases, with 13 bases sitting between them. Germline V gene data show CDR1 as GTSNPN and CDR2 as SVGIG (reference sequence).

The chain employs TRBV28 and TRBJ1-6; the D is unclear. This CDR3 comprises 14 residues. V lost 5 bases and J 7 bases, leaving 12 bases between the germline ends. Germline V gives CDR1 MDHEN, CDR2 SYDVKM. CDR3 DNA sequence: TGTGCCAGCAGTGTCCGGGCCAGCAATTCACCCCTCCACTTT. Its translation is CASSVRASNSPLHF.

CDR3: CASSADRVGGNTIYF. DNA of the CDR3: TGTGCCAGCAGCGCGGACAGGGTGGGTGGAAACACCATATATTTT. The J gene is TRBJ1-3, the V gene TRBV5-6; 8 bases are a match to TRBD1. The V segment lost 4 bases and the J segment 3 bases; nucleotides outside the gene matches: 6. CDR1 and CDR2 from the germline V gene are SGHDT and YYEEEE. The CDR3 consists of 15 residues. Complete variable domain (other parts from reference TRBV5-6 and TRBJ1-3): DAGVTQSPTHLIKTRGQQVTLRCSPKSGHDTVSWYQQALGQGPQFIFQYYEEEERQRGNFPDRFSGHQFPNYSSELNVNALLLGDSALYLCASSADRVGGNTIYFGEGSWLTVV.

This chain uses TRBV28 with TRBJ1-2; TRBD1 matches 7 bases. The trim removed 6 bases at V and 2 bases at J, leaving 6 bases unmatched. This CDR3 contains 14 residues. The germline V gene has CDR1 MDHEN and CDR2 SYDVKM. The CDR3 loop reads CASSDRVGNYGYTF. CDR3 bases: TGTGCCAGCAGCGACAGGGTGGGAAACTATGGCTACACCTTC.

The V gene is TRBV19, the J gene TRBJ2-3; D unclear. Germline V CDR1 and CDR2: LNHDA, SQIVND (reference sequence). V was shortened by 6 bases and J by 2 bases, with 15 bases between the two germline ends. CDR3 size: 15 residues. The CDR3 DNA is TGTGCCAGTAGCCGAATGATGGCAGACACAGATACGCAGTATTTT. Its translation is CASSRMMADTDTQYF.

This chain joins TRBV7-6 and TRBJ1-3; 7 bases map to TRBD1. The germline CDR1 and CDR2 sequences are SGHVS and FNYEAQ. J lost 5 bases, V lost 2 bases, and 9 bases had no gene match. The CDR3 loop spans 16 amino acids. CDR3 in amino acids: CASSLQTGEVRNTIYF. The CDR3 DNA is TGTGCCAGCAGCTTACAAACAGGGGAAGTCAGAAACACCATATATTTT.

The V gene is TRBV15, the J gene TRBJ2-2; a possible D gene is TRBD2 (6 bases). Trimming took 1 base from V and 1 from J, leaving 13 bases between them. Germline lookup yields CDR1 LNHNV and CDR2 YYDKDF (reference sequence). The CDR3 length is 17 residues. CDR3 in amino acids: CATSRVGGLVNTGELFF. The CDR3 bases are TGTGCCACCAGCAGAGTTGGGGGGTTAGTGAACACCGGGGAGCTGTTTTTT.

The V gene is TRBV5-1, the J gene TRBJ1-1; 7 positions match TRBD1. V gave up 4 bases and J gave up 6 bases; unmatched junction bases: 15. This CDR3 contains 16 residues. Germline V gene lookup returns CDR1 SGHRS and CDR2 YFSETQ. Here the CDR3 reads CASSTRDTTGDPEAFF. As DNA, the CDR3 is TGCGCCAGCAGCACAAGAGACACAACAGGGGATCCTGAAGCTTTCTTT.

The CDR3 region is CASSLRGYTDTQYF. The CDR3 nucleotides read TGTGCCAGCAGCCTAAGAGGGTACACAGATACGCAGTATTTT. J is TRBJ2-3 and V is TRBV11-2, with D maybe TRBD2 (5 bases). The V and J ends lost 5 bases and 2 bases respectively, with 11 bases between them. Per germline, CDR1 SGHAT and CDR2 FQNNGV. The CDR3 is made up of 14 amino acids.

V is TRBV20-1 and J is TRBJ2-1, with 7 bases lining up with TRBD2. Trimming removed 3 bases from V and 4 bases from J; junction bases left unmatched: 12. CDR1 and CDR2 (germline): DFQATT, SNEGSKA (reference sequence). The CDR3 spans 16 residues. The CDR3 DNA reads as TGCAGTGCTAGTACTTTCCGGGGGGTTCGTTACAATGAGCAGTTCTTC. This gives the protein CSASTFRGVRYNEQFF.

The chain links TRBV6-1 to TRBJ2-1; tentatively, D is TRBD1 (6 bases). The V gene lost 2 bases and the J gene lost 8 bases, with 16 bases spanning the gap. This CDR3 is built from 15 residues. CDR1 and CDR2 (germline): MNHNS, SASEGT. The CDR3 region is CASSETTGSGDEQFF. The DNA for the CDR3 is TGTGCCAGCAGTGAAACAACAGGGTCTGGGGATGAGCAGTTCTTC.

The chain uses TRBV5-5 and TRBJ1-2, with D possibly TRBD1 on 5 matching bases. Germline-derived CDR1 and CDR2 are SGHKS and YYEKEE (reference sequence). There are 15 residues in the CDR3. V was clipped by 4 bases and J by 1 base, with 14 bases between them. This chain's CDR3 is CASSLPVGGNYGYTF. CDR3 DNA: TGTGCCAGCAGCCTGCCTGTTGGGGGTAACTATGGCTACACCTTC.

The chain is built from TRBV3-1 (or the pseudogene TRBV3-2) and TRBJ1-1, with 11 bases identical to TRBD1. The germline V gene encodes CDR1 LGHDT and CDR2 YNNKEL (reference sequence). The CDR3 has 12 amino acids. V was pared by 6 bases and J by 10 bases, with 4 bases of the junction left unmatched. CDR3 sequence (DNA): TGTGCCAGCAGGGACAGGGGGCTTATAGCTTTCTTT. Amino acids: CASRDRGLIAFF.

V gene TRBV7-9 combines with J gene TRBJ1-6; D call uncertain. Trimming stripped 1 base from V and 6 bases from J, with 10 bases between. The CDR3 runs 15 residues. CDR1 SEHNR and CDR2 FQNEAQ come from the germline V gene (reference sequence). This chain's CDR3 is CASSLGTQTNSPLHF. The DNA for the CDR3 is TGTGCCAGCAGCTTAGGCACACAGACTAATTCACCCCTCCACTTT. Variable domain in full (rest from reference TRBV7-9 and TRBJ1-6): DTGVSQNPRHKITKRGQNVTFRCDPISEHNRLYWYRQTLGQGPEFLTYFQNEAQLEKSRLLSDRFSAERPKGSFSTLEIQRTEQGDSAMYLCASSLGTQTNSPLHFGNGTRLTVT.

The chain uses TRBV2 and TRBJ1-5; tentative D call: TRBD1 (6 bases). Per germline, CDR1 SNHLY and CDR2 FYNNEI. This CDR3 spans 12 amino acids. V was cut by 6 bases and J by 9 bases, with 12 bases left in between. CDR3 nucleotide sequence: TGTGCCAGCAGCGCAACAGGGAGGCCCCAGCATTTT. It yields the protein CASSATGRPQHF.

The CDR3 spells CASSKGQAANIQYF. The CDR3, as DNA: TGTGCCAGCAGCAAAGGACAGGCGGCAAACATTCAGTACTTC. The rearrangement uses TRBV6-5 and TRBJ2-4, with 7 bases aligning to TRBD1. The CDR3 runs to 14 residues. CDR1 and CDR2 from the germline V gene are MNHEY and SVGAGI. V shed 6 bases and J 6 bases; nucleotides not matched to a gene: 8.

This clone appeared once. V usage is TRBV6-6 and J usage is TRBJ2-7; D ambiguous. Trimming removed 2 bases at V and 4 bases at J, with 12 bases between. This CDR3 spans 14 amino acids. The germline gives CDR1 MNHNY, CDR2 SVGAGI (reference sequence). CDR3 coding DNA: TGTGCCAGCAGTTACCCAGAGCTGTCGTACGAGCAGTACTTC. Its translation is CASSYPELSYEQYF.